This TCR beta chain was found in a study of siplizumab effects on memory and regulatory T cells (dated by TCRdb to 2018 to 2020). General notes on the study: The study looked at the effect of siplizumab, an anti-CD2 antibody, on alloreactive T-cell subsets in allogeneic mixed lymphocyte reactions made from human PBMCs.

Paper-wide results and their limitations: The cumulative frequency of alloreactive sequences that could be traced back to unstimulated CD4+ memory T cells was significantly reduced by siplizumab. In reactions with siplizumab, an average of approximately 69% of mappable alloreactive CD4+ clones were Treg-derived, compared with 25% to 30% in control reactions. About 75-96% of proliferating CD4+ or CD8+ clones could not be given a naive or memory phenotype. The suppressive function of proliferating Tregs from siplizumab cultures was not functionally confirmed. Unstimulated naive T cells appeared to be more diverse than memory T cells, and naive cells seemed to make a substantial contribution to the alloresponse. Because sequences below about 10^-5 frequency were poorly captured, only a minor fraction of alloreactive clones could be mapped to unstimulated subsets.

The library was made by the immunoSEQ multiplex PCR assay. The deep sequencing platform assayed roughly 10^5 TCR templates per sample. Genomic DNA extracted from sorted T cells was used for TCRbeta CDR3 sequencing. The authors' analysis ran thus. Clonal analysis of TCRbeta CDR3 data was done in the R programming language. Alloreactive CD4+ and CD8+ clones were identified by comparing unstimulated samples to CFSE-low samples taken after the reaction. Alloreactive CD4+ clones were assigned to regulatory or non-regulatory origin by matching sequences to sorted unstimulated Treg and non-Treg repertoires. TCRdb limited this immuneACCESS table to in-frame rearrangements with V and J called. A share of clones is missing; checked studies link under half to unresolved V genes, and the rest is unexplained. V and J calls and clone size come straight from that table; D and trimming were deduced from the DNA. A total of 100,000 or so clones appear in this sample, less than 95% of them only once. The ten largest clones represent approximately 1.4% of the sample.

Worth noting for this clone: The antigen this receptor binds is unknown. No per-base quality is available; no much larger clone lies one base away.

V is reduced by 2 bases and J by 5 bases, leaving a spacing of 13 bases between them. Reading the germline V gene gives CDR1 MDHEN and CDR2 SYDVKM. Measured from the cysteine to the phenylalanine, the CDR3 is 14 residues long. Only the CDR3 portion is preserved as DNA: 42 bases, with reading frame beginning at the first base. Sorted unstimulated T cells and proliferating T cells recovered from mixed lymphocyte reactions underwent TCRbeta CDR3 sequencing. Fresh whole blood from ten HLA-typed healthy donors was used as the source from which PBMCs were isolated. Unstimulated CD4+ non-regulatory T cells were FACS-sorted to map the origin of alloreactive clones.

Sequenced input: non-Treg CD4+ T cells sorted from blood. The cell subset or site label corresponds to: FACS-sorted unstimulated CD4+ non-regulatory T cells. This clonotype was sampled from a human donor in good health. The chain is encoded by TRBV28 joined to TRBJ2-7, with an unclear D gene assignment. The CDR3 reads CASSLTQFYDEQYF. The DNA sequence is TGTGCCAGCAGTTTAACTCAATTCTACGACGAGCAGTACTTC.